The rows below give T cell receptor beta chains drawn from one sample of a study of blood T cells in healthy people across ages. TCRdb independently ran MiXCR on the 5' RACE reads; one entry per CDR3 protein. The sample holds approximately 1.5 million distinct CDR3 sequences, 34% seen once. The sequenced sample consisted of blood. The receptors come from a woman in her thirties in good health. CDR3s leave out the opening cysteine and the closing phenylalanine or tryptophan. Size is omitted from some rows. Given values are once, few, many or a class for expanded clones.

CDR3 protein	clone size	V gene	J gene
ASSRVRGVLETQY	.	TRBV7-9	TRBJ2-5
ASSPVVGQEKLF	few	TRBV27	TRBJ1-4
ATTDRGETQY	few	TRBV3-1	TRBJ2-5
ASSFASGNYEQY	many	TRBV11-2	TRBJ2-7
ASSLDRTQANYGYT	.	TRBV5-1	TRBJ1-2
ASSDPSGGLETQY	.	TRBV5-6	TRBJ2-5
ASSPMSGQGTYEQY	.	TRBV18	TRBJ2-7
ASSSRTGSQY	.	TRBV3-1	TRBJ2-5
ASGQLPQY	.	TRBV6-2/TRBV6-3	TRBJ2-3
ASSFGRASNQPQH	few	TRBV7-2	TRBJ1-5
ASSSGTGDNEQF	few	TRBV5-1	TRBJ2-1
SARDLWRDVDNEQF	few	TRBV20-1	TRBJ2-1
ASSWSSGAETQY	.	TRBV11-2	TRBJ2-5
SASPTNYYEQY	.	TRBV20-1	TRBJ2-7
AVSESRLNEQY	.	TRBV10-3	TRBJ2-7
ASSLTLAGERDEQY	.	TRBV28	TRBJ2-7
SARAGRTRTDTQY	few	TRBV20-1	TRBJ2-3
ASGQPQGKSGNTIY	.	TRBV4-1	TRBJ1-3
ASSLAYGATYEQY	.	TRBV5-1	TRBJ2-7
ASSLLASGFDEQY	.	TRBV7-2	.
ASSLGGRARSEQY	.	TRBV27	.
AWSVGGREVSYEQY	.	TRBV30	TRBJ2-7
ASSEGTASLTDTQY	.	TRBV9	TRBJ2-3
ASSGGAGNQPQH	few	TRBV12-3/TRBV12-4	TRBJ1-5
ASSQDRMGGPLYEQY	.	TRBV4-1	TRBJ2-7
ASSLGDRDLSPLH	few	TRBV2	TRBJ1-6
ASSYRTGGSQY	few	TRBV5-1	TRBJ2-5
AWSLALAGGSPGSSYNEQF	.	TRBV30	TRBJ2-1
ASRRDPAGELF	.	TRBV6-1	TRBJ2-2
ASSWSSAADTQY	.	TRBV9	TRBJ2-3
SARDVGGQGGYT	.	TRBV20-1	TRBJ1-2
ASSSQGLGEKLF	.	TRBV27	TRBJ1-4
ASSFGMGAQY	.	TRBV7-3	TRBJ2-3
ASSQAGGVIDEQF	few	TRBV3-1	TRBJ2-1
ASSFQGRTEAF	few	TRBV5-1	TRBJ1-1
ASRTSTTNSYEQY	once	TRBV28	TRBJ2-7
ASSLKRESGNEQF	.	TRBV7-9	TRBJ2-1
ASSFPGGQPQH	.	TRBV7-2	TRBJ1-5
ASSVGGIQETQY	few	TRBV9	TRBJ2-5
SARERGKNYGYT	few	TRBV20-1	TRBJ1-2
ASSLTSSYSDTQY	many	TRBV27	TRBJ2-3
ASSPRTPQGGELF	few	TRBV9	TRBJ2-2
ASSSSGLGNGEQF	few	TRBV5-1	TRBJ2-1
AISAGTSGYNEQF	few	TRBV10-3	TRBJ2-1
ASSTEVEQY	many	TRBV21-1	TRBJ2-7
SAPPQSGYT	.	TRBV20-1	TRBJ1-2
GVPVWTSGGYNEQF	.	TRBV29-1	TRBJ2-1
ASSQLPHEQY	.	TRBV12-3/TRBV12-4	TRBJ2-7